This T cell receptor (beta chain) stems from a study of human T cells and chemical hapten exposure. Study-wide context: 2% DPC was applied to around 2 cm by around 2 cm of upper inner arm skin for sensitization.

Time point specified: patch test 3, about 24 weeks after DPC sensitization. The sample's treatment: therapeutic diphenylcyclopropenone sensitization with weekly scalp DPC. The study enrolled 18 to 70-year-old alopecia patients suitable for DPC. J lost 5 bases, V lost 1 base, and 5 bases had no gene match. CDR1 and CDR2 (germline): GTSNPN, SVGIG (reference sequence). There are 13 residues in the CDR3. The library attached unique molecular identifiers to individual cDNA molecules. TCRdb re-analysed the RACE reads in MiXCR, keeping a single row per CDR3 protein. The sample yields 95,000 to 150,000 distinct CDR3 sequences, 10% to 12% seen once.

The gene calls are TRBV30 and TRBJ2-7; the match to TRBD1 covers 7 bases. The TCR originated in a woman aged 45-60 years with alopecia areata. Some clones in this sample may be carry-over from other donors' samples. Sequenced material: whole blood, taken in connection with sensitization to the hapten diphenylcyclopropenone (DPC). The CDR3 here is CAWSGGGYHEQYF. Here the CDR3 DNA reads TGTGCCTGGAGTGGAGGGGGCTACCACGAGCAGTACTTC.